This T cell receptor beta chain derives from a study of blood T cells in healthy people across ages. A word on this clonotype: Its specificity is not known.

For the second PCR, which ran for roughly 6 to 11 cycles, a sample-barcoded 5' primer and a J-beta primer mix were used. MiXCR was run by TCRdb on the 5' RACE reads, yielding one entry per CDR3 protein. This table has over 700,000 distinct CDR3 sequences, roughly 53% appearing once. Germline assignment: CDR1 MNHEY and CDR2 SVGAGI. V lost 7 bases to trimming and J lost 2 bases, with 15 bases between them. This CDR3 has 16 residues. Overall study findings and caveats: More naive CD4+ cells and higher diversity were found in long-lived than in aged donors.

This clonotype was sampled from a man older than 75 in good health. The sequencing sample was made of blood. This chain connects TRBV6-5 to TRBJ2-6; D tentatively reads TRBD1 or TRBD2 (6 bases each). The CDR3 sequence: CASTGAASPGANVLTF. The CDR3 nucleotides are TGTGCCAGCACGGGGGCAGCTAGTCCTGGGGCCAACGTCCTGACTTTC.